This T cell receptor (beta chain) emerged from a study of blood T cells in healthy people across ages. Per-sample yields of isolated PBMCs were at least 6 million. Trimming stripped 6 bases from V and 6 bases from J, with 18 bases between. This CDR3 is built from 15 residues. Germline CDR1 reads DFQATT; CDR2 reads SNEGSKA (reference sequence). Primed by a sample-barcoded 5' primer and a J-beta primer mix, a second PCR proceeded for roughly 6 to 12 cycles. A template-switch adaptor containing 12 random nucleotides labeled each cDNA molecule. From the 5' RACE reads, TCRdb called clonotypes with MiXCR, one entry per CDR3 protein. Of approximately 850,000 distinct CDR3 sequences detected, about three fifths appear once; the ten largest clones hold about 20%.

The sequenced material came from blood. The sequence was collected from a man under 40 in good health. The chain recombines TRBV20-1 with TRBJ2-6; D is possibly TRBD1 (6 bases). CDR3 residues: CSARAAGDEANVLTF. As DNA, the CDR3 is TGCAGTGCCCGAGCCGCAGGGGACGAGGCCAACGTCCTGACTTTC.